This passage covers 18 T cell receptor beta chains from one sample sequenced in a study of metastatic and nonmetastatic thyroid tumors. All patients reached thyroid surgery having received no treatment beforehand. TCRdb reanalyzed the PCR reads via MiXCR. This sample carries about 59,000 clones, around 16% of them seen once, and the ten largest clones take roughly 10%. The sequencing sample was made of blood. The source is a male donor with papillary thyroid cancer or a benign thyroid nodule (not recorded which). Some clones in this sample may be carry-over from other donors' samples.

On this clone itself: A read error may produce the germline difference seen at one junction end. V and J are TRBV27 and TRBJ1-2; 9 nucleotides agree with TRBD1. This CDR3 is built from 16 residues. Germline V gene data show CDR1 as MNHEY and CDR2 as SMNVEV (reference sequence). CDR3 sequence (DNA): TGTGCCAGCAGTTTCAGCGGGACAGGGCCCTTCTATGGCTGCACCTTC. This codes for CASSFSGTGPFYGCTF.

The chain has TRBV5-8 and TRBJ1-5; D gene ambiguous. The CDR3 has 12 amino acids. Germline V gene sequence: CDR1 SGHTS, CDR2 YDEGEE. Trimming pared 3 bases from V and 7 bases from J, leaving 8 bases between. For the CDR3, the DNA is TGTGCCAGCAGCTCCAGGTGGCAGCCCCAGCATTTT. Protein product: CASSSRWQPQHF.

There are a few counts of this clone. The rearrangement uses TRBV5-6 and TRBJ2-7; D uncertain. Trimming removed 5 bases from V and 0 bases from J, with 15 bases in between. The CDR3 length is 15 residues. Germline CDR1 SGHDT, CDR2 YYEEEE. CDR3 DNA sequence: TGTGCCAGCAGGAACCCTTGGGCGAGCTCCTACGAGCAGTACGTC. It is translated as CASRNPWASSYEQYV.

This clone was recorded at least ten times. The genes are TRBV4-2 and TRBJ1-5, with D unresolved. The ends were cut back, 4 bases at V and 4 bases at J, with 20 bases in the middle. CDR3 length: 17 residues. The germline gives CDR1 LGHNA, CDR2 YNFKEQ. The CDR3 protein is CASSRSRAVEFNQPQHF. Written as DNA, the CDR3 is TGTGCCAGCAGCCGAAGCCGGGCAGTTGAGTTTAATCAGCCCCAGCATTTT.

This clone was counted ten times or more. This chain links TRBV4-1 with TRBJ2-1, with TRBD2 matching over 13 bases. The CDR3 runs to 18 residues. The germline V gene encodes CDR1 MGHRA and CDR2 YSYEKL. V lost 2 bases and J lost 2; bases outside the gene matches: 6. The CDR3: CASSQYTSGRVPYNEQFF. The DNA of the CDR3 is TGCGCCAGCAGCCAATATACTAGCGGGAGGGTTCCCTACAATGAGCAGTTCTTC.

In this sample, this clone turned up a few times. It may be a read error: a sequence one base away is much more abundant. Other DNA sequences of this sample code for an identical CDR3. The chain employs TRBV20-1 and TRBJ2-3, with 9 bases lining up with TRBD1. The germline V gene encodes CDR1 DFQATT and CDR2 SNEGSKA (reference sequence). CDR3 size: 15 residues. V shed 4 bases and J 6 bases; nucleotides not matched to a gene: 11. The CDR3 spells CSAIQGAQVTDTQYF. In nucleotides, the CDR3 is TGCAGTGCTATACAGGGGGCGCAAGTCACGGATACGCAGTATTTT.

V is TRBV28 and J is TRBJ1-1; D gene ambiguous. Per germline, CDR1 MDHEN and CDR2 SYDVKM. V gave up 6 bases and J gave up 11 bases, with 16 bases separating them. This CDR3 is built from 12 residues. CDR3 loop: CASSPPTAYAFF. In DNA, the CDR3 is TGTGCCAGCAGCCCCCCGACGGCTTATGCTTTCTTT.

Concerning this clone itself: A junction boundary mismatches the germline segment, possibly from a read error. CDR3 bases: TGTGCCAGCAGGCCTAGGACGGCGGGGAACACTGAAGATTTCTTT. It yields the protein CASRPRTAGNTEDFF. The chain joins TRBV2 to TRBJ1-1; D is uncertain. The CDR3 contains 15 residues. Germline CDR1 and CDR2: SNHLY and FYNNEI.

Ten or more counts support this clone. The V and J genes are TRBV5-1 and TRBJ2-5, with 14 positions matching TRBD2. The germline CDR1 and CDR2 sequences are SGHRS and YFSETQ. This CDR3 contains 18 residues. V lost 0 bases to trimming and J lost 5 bases; unmatched junction nucleotides: 9. CDR3: CASSLANGLAGGQETQYF. In DNA form, the CDR3 reads TGCGCCAGCAGCTTGGCCAACGGACTAGCGGGGGGCCAGGAGACCCAGTACTTC.

This clone was picked up many times. V is TRBV4-1 and J is TRBJ2-1, with 7 bases that match TRBD2. CDR1 and CDR2 (germline): MGHRA, YSYEKL. V shed 5 bases and J 2 bases; nucleotides not matched to a gene: 12. The CDR3 loop spans 17 amino acids. The CDR3: CASSFSSTGGAYNEQFF. Written as DNA, the CDR3 is TGCGCCAGCAGCTTTTCCTCCACGGGGGGTGCCTACAATGAGCAGTTCTTC.

The table lists this clone with many counts. The V call is TRBV24-1, the J call TRBJ2-1, with 8 nucleotides matching TRBD1. V dropped 4 bases and J dropped 14; count of bases not matched to a gene: 9. The CDR3 length is 13 residues. Germline V gene lookup returns CDR1 KGHDR and CDR2 SFDVKD. The CDR3 here is CATSDLDRATKFF. The CDR3 nucleotides read TGTGCCACCAGTGACCTGGACAGGGCGACTAAGTTCTTC.

With regard to this clone: A much larger clone is a single base away; this may be a read error. The chain links TRBV7-3 to TRBJ1-4; no clear D gene. V was clipped by 3 bases and J by 4 bases, with 12 bases between them. The CDR3 loop spans 15 amino acids. Germline-derived CDR1 and CDR2 are SGHTA and FQGTGA. Here the CDR3 DNA reads TGTGCCAGCAGCTTTGTGAAGATGCTTAATGAAAAACTGTTTTTT. Its translation: CASSFVKMLNEKLFF.

Comment on this clone: This is likely a read error, given that the CDR3 carries no conserved phenylalanine or tryptophan at its end. The gene calls are TRBV28 and TRBJ2-7, with D possibly TRBD1 on 6 matching bases. The CDR3 length is 19 residues. Trimming cost V 4 bases and J 3 bases, with 28 bases left between them. Germline V gene sequence: CDR1 MDHEN, CDR2 SYDVKM. The CDR3 region has the DNA TGTGCCAGCAGTTCTGCCTGGACAGTACGAGATAGAGGGGGCTACGAGCAGTACCTC. Translating gives CASSSAWTVRDRGGYEQYL.

At least ten counts were recorded for this clone. Other DNA sequences of this sample code for an identical CDR3. The chain recombines TRBV9 with TRBJ2-1; weak D call: TRBD2 (6 bases). V was clipped by 0 bases and J by 3 bases, with 10 bases between them. From germline, CDR1 is SGDLS and CDR2 YYNGEE. This CDR3 region has 15 residues. Here the CDR3 reads CASSVGGILYNEQFF. CDR3 in DNA: TGTGCCAGCAGCGTAGGCGGGATTCTCTACAATGAGCAGTTCTTC.

This clone was found many times. The chain has TRBV27 and TRBJ2-5; D gene ambiguous. Germline assignment: CDR1 MNHEY and CDR2 SMNVEV (reference sequence). V lost 7 bases, J lost 5 bases, and 17 bases lay in between. This CDR3 has 14 amino acids. CDR3 bases: TGTGCCAGCACCCCAAGTACCCCGTCGGAGACCCAGTACTTC. Protein: CASTPSTPSETQYF.

In this sample, this clone turned up many times. The chain carries TRBV5-6 and TRBJ1-2, with TRBD1 identical over 10 bases. Germline assignment: CDR1 SGHDT and CDR2 YYEEEE. This CDR3 contains 14 residues. The J segment lost 11 bases and the V segment lost 4 bases, leaving 11 bases of the junction unmatched. The CDR3: CASSRDRGIKWYTF. In DNA form, the CDR3 reads TGTGCCAGCAGCCGGGACAGGGGCATCAAGTGGTACACCTTC.

This clone was seen only a few times. This sequence joins TRBV9 and TRBJ2-3, with D uncertain. Germline-derived CDR1 and CDR2 are SGDLS and YYNGEE. There are 15 residues in the CDR3. Trimming cost V 4 bases and J 1 base, with 13 bases left between them. The CDR3: CASSSDISGTDTQYF. The CDR3 bases are TGTGCCAGCAGCTCCGATATTTCCGGCACAGATACGCAGTATTTT.

This clone was recorded many times. The chain uses TRBV9 and TRBJ2-2, with TRBD2 matching 7 bases. The CDR3 runs to 14 residues. J lost 10 bases, V lost 3 bases, and 9 bases had no gene match. The germline CDR1 and CDR2 sequences are SGDLS and YYNGEE. The CDR3 here is CASSAWGGVEELFF. The CDR3 DNA is TGTGCCAGCAGCGCTTGGGGGGGAGTCGAGGAGCTGTTTTTT.